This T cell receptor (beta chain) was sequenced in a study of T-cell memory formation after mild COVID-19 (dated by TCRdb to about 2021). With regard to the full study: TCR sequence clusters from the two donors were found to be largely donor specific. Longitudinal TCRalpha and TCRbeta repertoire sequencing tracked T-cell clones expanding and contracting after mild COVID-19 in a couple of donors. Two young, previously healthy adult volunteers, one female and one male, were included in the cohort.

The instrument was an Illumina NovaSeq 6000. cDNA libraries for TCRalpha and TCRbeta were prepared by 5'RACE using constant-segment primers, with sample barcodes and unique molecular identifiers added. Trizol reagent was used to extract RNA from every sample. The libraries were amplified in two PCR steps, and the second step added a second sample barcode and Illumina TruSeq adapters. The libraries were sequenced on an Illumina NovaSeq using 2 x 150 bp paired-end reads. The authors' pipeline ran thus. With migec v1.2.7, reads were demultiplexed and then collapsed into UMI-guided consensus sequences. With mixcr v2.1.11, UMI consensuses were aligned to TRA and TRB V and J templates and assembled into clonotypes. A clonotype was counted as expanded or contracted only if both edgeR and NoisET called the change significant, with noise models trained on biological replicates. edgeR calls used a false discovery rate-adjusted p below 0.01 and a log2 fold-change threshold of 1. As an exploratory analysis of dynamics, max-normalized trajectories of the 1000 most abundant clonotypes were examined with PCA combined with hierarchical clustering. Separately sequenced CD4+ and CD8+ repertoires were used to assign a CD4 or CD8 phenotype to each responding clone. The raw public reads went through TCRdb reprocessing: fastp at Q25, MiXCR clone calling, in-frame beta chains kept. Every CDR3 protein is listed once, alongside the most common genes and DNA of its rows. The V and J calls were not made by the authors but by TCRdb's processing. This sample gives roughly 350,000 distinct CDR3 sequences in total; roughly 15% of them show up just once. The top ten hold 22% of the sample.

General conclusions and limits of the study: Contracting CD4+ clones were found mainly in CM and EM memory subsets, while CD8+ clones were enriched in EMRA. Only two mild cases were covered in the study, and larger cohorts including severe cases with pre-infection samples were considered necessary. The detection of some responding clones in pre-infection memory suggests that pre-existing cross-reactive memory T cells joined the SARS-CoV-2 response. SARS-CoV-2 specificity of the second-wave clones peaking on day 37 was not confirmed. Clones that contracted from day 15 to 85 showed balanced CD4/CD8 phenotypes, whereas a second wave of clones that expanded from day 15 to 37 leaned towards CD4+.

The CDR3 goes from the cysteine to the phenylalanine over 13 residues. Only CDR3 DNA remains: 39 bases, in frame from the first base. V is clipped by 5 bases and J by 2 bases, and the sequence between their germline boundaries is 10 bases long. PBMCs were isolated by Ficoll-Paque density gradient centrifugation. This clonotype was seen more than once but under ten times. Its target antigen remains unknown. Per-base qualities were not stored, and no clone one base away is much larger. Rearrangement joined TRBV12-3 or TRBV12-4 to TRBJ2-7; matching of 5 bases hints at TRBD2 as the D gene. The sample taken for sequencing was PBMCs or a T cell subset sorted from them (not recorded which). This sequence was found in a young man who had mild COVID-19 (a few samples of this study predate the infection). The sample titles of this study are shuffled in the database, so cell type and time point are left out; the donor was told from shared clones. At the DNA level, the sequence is TGTGCCAGCAGTATGGAGGAGACCTACGAGCAGTACTTC. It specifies CASSMEETYEQYF.